The 28 T cell receptor beta chains reported below all come from one sample, sequenced in a study of blood T cell repertoires in COVID-19. The protocol was immunoSEQ multiplex PCR, while the TCRdb copy is restricted to in-frame clones and leaves out a portion. Of more than 250,000 clones in the sample, approximately 83% are singletons; the top ten hold 2% to 2.5%. The material sequenced was peripheral blood. The receptors here all came from a woman aged 30 to 39 who had recovered from COVID-19.

This rearrangement joins TRBV18 to TRBJ1-2; 7 bases line up with TRBD1. The CDR3 totals 13 residues. Trimming at V came to 3 bases and at J to 4 bases, leaving 2 bases not matched to a gene. Germline V lookup: CDR1 KGHSH, CDR2 LQKENI. CDR3 DNA: TGTGCCAGCTCACCCGACAGGGCCTATGGCTACACCTTC. Translating gives CASSPDRAYGYTF. Supplemented by reference TRBV18 and TRBJ1-2, the full variable domain reads NAGVMQNPRHLVRRRGQEARLRCSPMKGHSHVYWYRQLPEEGLKFMVYLQKENIIDESGMPKERFSAEFPKEGPSILRIQQVVRGDSAAYFCASSPDRAYGYTFGSGTRLTVV.

V and J are TRBV5-4 and TRBJ2-1; D perhaps matches TRBD2 (6 bases). V lost 2 bases, J lost 0 bases, and 9 bases lay in between. CDR3 length: 15 amino acids. The germline V gene encodes CDR1 SGHNT and CDR2 YYREEE (reference sequence). The CDR3 DNA sequence: TGTGCCAGCAGCTTACTAGCCGTCTCCTACAATGAGCAGTTCTTC. Translating gives CASSLLAVSYNEQFF.

The chain links TRBV5-1 to TRBJ1-4; D remains ambiguous. The length of the CDR3 is 15 residues. The germline V and J ends were trimmed by 0 bases and 5 bases, with 11 bases remaining between them. The V gene's germline CDR1 is SGHRS and CDR2 YFSETQ. The CDR3 loop is CASSLVQRLNEKLFF. In DNA form, the CDR3 reads TGCGCCAGCAGCTTGGTCCAGAGGTTAAATGAAAAACTGTTTTTT.

The rearrangement uses TRBV3-1 (or the pseudogene TRBV3-2) and TRBJ2-3; TRBD2 agrees at 8 bases. This CDR3 is built from 13 residues. J gave up 9 bases and V 4 bases, and 6 bases lay outside the gene matches. Germline values: CDR1 LGHDT, CDR2 YNNKEL (reference sequence). In DNA form, the CDR3 reads TGTGCCAGCAGCCCTCGTGTAGCGGGGACGCAGTATTTT. This codes for CASSPRVAGTQYF.

The V and J genes are TRBV27 and TRBJ1-3, with 12 bases identical to TRBD1. Trimming took 4 bases from V and 4 from J; bases not matched to a gene: 14. Germline loops: CDR1 MNHEY, CDR2 SMNVEV (reference sequence). CDR3 length: 19 amino acids. CDR3 sequence: CASSSLMGQGAFWGNTIYF. For the CDR3, the DNA is TGTGCCAGCAGTTCCTTAATGGGACAGGGGGCCTTTTGGGGAAACACCATATATTTT.

The chain links TRBV6-6 to TRBJ1-1; D gene ambiguous. V gave up 6 bases and J gave up 6 bases, with 11 bases separating them. CDR1 is MNHNY and CDR2 is SVGAGI in the germline V gene (reference sequence). The length of the CDR3 is 12 residues. CDR3 region: CASRPGRSEAFF. DNA for the CDR3: TGTGCCAGCAGGCCGGGGAGGTCTGAAGCTTTCTTT.

The chain is built from TRBV23-1 and TRBJ2-1; 8 positions agree with TRBD2. TRBV23-1 has ORF status, its function being uncertain. The CDR3 consists of 17 residues. Trimming removed 7 bases from V and 2 bases from J; junction bases left unmatched: 13. This CDR3 is CASTPFVSGGPYNEQFF. CDR3 DNA sequence: TGCGCCAGCACCCCCTTCGTCTCGGGAGGGCCCTACAATGAGCAGTTCTTC.

V and J are TRBV19 and TRBJ1-2, with D possibly matching TRBD1 (6 bases). The CDR3 is 16 residues long. The germline V and J ends were trimmed by 3 bases and 8 bases, with 22 bases remaining between them. Germline CDR1 is LNHDA and CDR2 is SQIVND (reference sequence). CDR3 in DNA: TGTGCCAGTAGTATCCTGGGACATGGGAATTTAGAAGGCTACACCTTC. Its protein product is CASSILGHGNLEGYTF.

V usage is TRBV4-1 and J usage is TRBJ2-6; a possible D gene is TRBD2 (6 bases). V was clipped by 0 bases and J by 11 bases, with 14 bases between them. This CDR3 has 15 residues. Germline V gives CDR1 MGHRA, CDR2 YSYEKL. The CDR3 here is CASSQELGPSDVLTF. Here the CDR3 DNA reads TGCGCCAGCAGCCAAGAGTTGGGCCCTAGCGACGTCCTGACTTTC.

The J gene is TRBJ1-5, the V gene TRBV7-8; 8 positions agree with TRBD1. The J segment lost 0 bases and the V segment lost 6 bases, leaving 7 bases of the junction unmatched. This CDR3 comprises 16 residues. Germline CDR1 reads SGHVS; CDR2 reads FQNEAQ. In DNA, the CDR3 is TGTGCCAGCAGGGAAACAGGGGGTTATAGCAATCAGCCCCAGCATTTT. It translates to CASRETGGYSNQPQHF.

The rearrangement links TRBV5-1 to TRBJ1-6, with D perhaps matching TRBD1 (6 bases). The ends were cut back, 2 bases at V and 5 bases at J, with 14 bases in the middle. Germline V CDR1 and CDR2: SGHRS, YFSETQ. The CDR3 runs 16 residues. The CDR3, as DNA: TGCGCCAGCAGCTTTACCGGGGGGCAAGATAATTCACCCCTCCACTTT. Its protein is CASSFTGGQDNSPLHF. Full variable domain (rest looked up from reference TRBV5-1 and TRBJ1-6): KAGVTQTPRYLIKTRGQQVTLSCSPISGHRSVSWYQQTPGQGLQFLFEYFSETQRNKGNFPGRFSGRQFSNSRSEMNVSTLELGDSALYLCASSFTGGQDNSPLHFGNGTRLTVT.

V gene TRBV7-8 combines with J gene TRBJ2-4, with D possibly being TRBD1 (5 bases). With 4 bases removed from V and 5 bases from J, the gap between germline ends came to 12 bases. This CDR3 contains 14 residues. Germline assignment: CDR1 SGHVS and CDR2 FQNEAQ. The CDR3 region is CASSSRETQNIQYF. The CDR3 region has the DNA TGTGCCAGCAGCTCCAGGGAAACCCAAAACATTCAGTACTTC.

The chain uses TRBV6-5 and TRBJ2-1, with D possibly TRBD2 on 5 matching bases. CDR3 length equals 12 residues. CDR1 MNHEY and CDR2 SVGAGI come from the germline V gene. V gave up 11 bases and J gave up 4 bases, with 12 bases separating them. The CDR3 here is CACLRGYNEQFF. As DNA, the CDR3 is TGTGCCTGCCTTCGAGGGTACAATGAGCAGTTCTTC.

The chain couples TRBV5-4 to TRBJ2-3; D may be TRBD2 (6 bases). In germline, CDR1 is SGHNT, CDR2 YYREEE (reference sequence). V dropped 4 bases and J dropped 4 bases, with 22 bases sitting between them. This CDR3 has 17 amino acids. The CDR3 DNA reads TGTGCCAGCAGCGGGCCCAGGACTGGGACGGGGGCAGATACGCAGTATTTT. It specifies CASSGPRTGTGADTQYF.

The chain links TRBV7-9 to TRBJ1-5; tentatively, D is TRBD1 (6 bases). The CDR3 is 13 amino acids. Between the trimmed V and J ends, which lost 5 bases and 4 bases, there was a span of 9 bases. Germline V gives CDR1 SEHNR, CDR2 FQNEAQ (reference sequence). CDR3 nucleotides: TGTGCCAGCAGCATAGACAGGAATCAGCCCCAGCATTTT. Protein: CASSIDRNQPQHF.

The rearrangement uses TRBV21-1 and TRBJ2-7; TRBD2, the D gene given by the table, was not confirmed from the DNA. TRBV21-1 is a recognized pseudogene. The CDR3 extends over 16 amino acids. The CDR3 here is CASSKEYERERNEQYF. In nucleotides, the CDR3 is TGTGCCAGCAGCAAAGAGTACGAGCGGGAGAGGAACGAGCAGTACTTC.

The V gene is TRBV20-1, the J gene TRBJ2-7; 8 nucleotides line up with TRBD1. Germline V lookup: CDR1 DFQATT, CDR2 SNEGSKA (reference sequence). The V gene end was trimmed by 3 bases and the J gene end by 7 bases; junction bases not matched to a gene: 5. CDR3 size: 12 residues. DNA of the CDR3: TGCAGTGCTAGTCAGGGGGCGAAAGAGCAGTACTTC. Amino acids: CSASQGAKEQYF.

This chain connects TRBV10-3 to TRBJ1-5; 7 bases agree with TRBD1. The CDR3 contains 14 residues. Germline CDR1 is ENHRY and CDR2 is SYGVKD. V gave up 3 bases and J gave up 3 bases; unmatched junction bases: 2. Here the CDR3 reads CAISDGQVNQPQHF. The CDR3 nucleotides read TGTGCCATCAGTGACGGACAGGTCAATCAGCCCCAGCATTTT.

J is TRBJ1-1 and V is TRBV29-1; 7 bases are a match to TRBD1. CDR1 is SQVTM and CDR2 is ANQGSEA in the germline V gene. V shed 7 bases and J 5 bases; nucleotides not matched to a gene: 4. The CDR3 sequence is 11 residues long. CDR3 protein: CSGQGGTEAFF. CDR3 coding DNA: TGCAGCGGACAGGGTGGGACTGAAGCTTTCTTT.

The J gene is TRBJ2-7, the V gene TRBV6-5; 7 nucleotides match TRBD2. Germline V lookup: CDR1 MNHEY, CDR2 SVGAGI. V lost 4 bases and J lost 3; bases outside the gene matches: 6. The CDR3 spans 14 residues. The CDR3 reads CASSSSSGVYEQYF. The CDR3 coding sequence is TGTGCCAGCAGTTCCAGCAGCGGGGTCTACGAGCAGTACTTC.

CDR3 loop: CASSQDGAAEPENTIYF. In nucleotides, the CDR3 is TGCGCCAGCAGCCAAGATGGGGCGGCAGAACCAGAAAACACCATATATTTT. The genes are TRBV4-1 and TRBJ1-3; the D gene is possibly TRBD1 (5 bases). The CDR3 loop spans 17 amino acids. Germline V gene lookup returns CDR1 MGHRA and CDR2 YSYEKL. Trimming took 0 bases from V and 6 from J, leaving 18 bases between them.

This clone occurred once. The chain recombines TRBV6-5 with TRBJ2-3; no definite D call. The CDR3 has 16 residues. Germline-derived CDR1 and CDR2 are MNHEY and SVGAGI. Trimming shortened V by 0 bases and J by 3 bases, and 13 bases separated the two germline ends. CDR3 protein: CASSYSAYLRTDTQYF. The CDR3 nucleotides are TGTGCCAGCAGTTACTCTGCCTATTTGAGGACAGATACGCAGTATTTT.

CDR3 region: CASSFLQGADEQYF. The DNA of the CDR3 is TGTGCCAGTAGTTTTTTACAGGGGGCGGACGAGCAGTACTTC. This chain uses TRBV19 with TRBJ2-7; 9 bases map to TRBD1. Germline CDR1 is LNHDA and CDR2 is SQIVND (reference sequence). After removal of 5 bases from V and 5 bases from J, the junction contained 7 bases not matched to a gene. The CDR3 consists of 14 residues.

V and J are TRBV15 and TRBJ2-5; no definite D call. The CDR3 extends over 16 amino acids. V dropped 0 bases and J dropped 2 bases, with 13 bases sitting between them. CDR1 LNHNV and CDR2 YYDKDF come from the germline V gene (reference sequence). This CDR3 reads CATSRDGSAEQETQYF. The CDR3 nucleotides are TGTGCCACCAGCAGAGATGGGTCGGCGGAGCAAGAGACCCAGTACTTC.

This rearrangement joins TRBV10-3 to TRBJ2-7; TRBD2 agrees at 12 bases. The germline gives CDR1 ENHRY, CDR2 SYGVKD. This CDR3 region has 14 residues. The trim removed 3 bases at V and 6 bases at J, leaving 3 bases unmatched. The chain's CDR3 is CAISDLAGGSEQYF. In DNA form, the CDR3 reads TGTGCCATCAGTGACCTAGCGGGAGGGTCCGAGCAGTACTTC.

The chain has TRBV13 and TRBJ2-6; D unresolved. V was shortened by 5 bases and J by 2 bases, with 16 bases between the two germline ends. CDR1 PRHDT and CDR2 FYEKMQ come from the germline V gene (reference sequence). The CDR3 has 17 residues. CDR3 bases: TGTGCCAGCAGCCTCCCCCCACCGGCGGCTGGGGCCAACGTCCTGACTTTC. Amino acids: CASSLPPPAAGANVLTF.

The V and J genes are TRBV28 and TRBJ2-1; D might be TRBD2 (6 bases). The germline CDR1 and CDR2 sequences are MDHEN and SYDVKM. V was pared by 4 bases and J by 12 bases, with 22 bases between. The CDR3 contains 15 residues. CDR3 residues: CASSSIAARTIWQFF. The CDR3 bases are TGTGCCAGCAGTTCAATAGCGGCAAGGACGATCTGGCAGTTCTTC.

The chain combines TRBV7-3 with TRBJ2-2; D unclear. The CDR3 runs 13 residues. CDR1 SGHTA and CDR2 FQGTGA come from the germline V gene. The V end lost 1 base, the J end lost 4 bases, and 4 bases lay between the germline ends. This CDR3 is CASSLSSTGELFF. Here the CDR3 DNA reads TGTGCCAGCAGCTTAAGTAGCACCGGGGAGCTGTTTTTT.